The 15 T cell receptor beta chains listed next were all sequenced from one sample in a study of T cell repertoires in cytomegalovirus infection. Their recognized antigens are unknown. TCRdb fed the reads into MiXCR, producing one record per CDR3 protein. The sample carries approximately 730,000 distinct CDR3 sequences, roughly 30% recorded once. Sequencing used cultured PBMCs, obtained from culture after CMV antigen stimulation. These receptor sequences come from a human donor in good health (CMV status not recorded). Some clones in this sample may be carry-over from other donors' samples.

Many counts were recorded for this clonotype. CDR3 loop: CASGHVRGRDSLKETQYF. CDR3 coding DNA: TGTGCCAGCGGACACGTAAGGGGGAGGGATTCGTTAAAAGAGACCCAGTACTTC. This chain links TRBV7-6 with TRBJ2-5, with D maybe TRBD2 (7 bases). This CDR3 has 18 residues. V lost 8 bases and J 3 bases, leaving 28 bases between the germline ends. CDR1 and CDR2 (germline): SGHVS, FNYEAQ.

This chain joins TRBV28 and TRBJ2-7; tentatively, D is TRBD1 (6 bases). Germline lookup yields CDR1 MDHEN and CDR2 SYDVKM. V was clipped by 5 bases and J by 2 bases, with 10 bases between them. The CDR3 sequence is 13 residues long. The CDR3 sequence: CASSNRDPYEQYF. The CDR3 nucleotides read TGTGCCAGCAGTAACAGGGACCCCTACGAGCAGTACTTC.

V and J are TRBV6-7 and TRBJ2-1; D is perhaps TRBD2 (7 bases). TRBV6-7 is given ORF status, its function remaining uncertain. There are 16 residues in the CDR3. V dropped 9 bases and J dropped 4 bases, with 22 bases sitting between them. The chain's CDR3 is CAREGGGLGYYNEQFF. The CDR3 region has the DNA TGTGCCAGGGAAGGGGGGGGCCTCGGATATTACAATGAGCAGTTCTTC.

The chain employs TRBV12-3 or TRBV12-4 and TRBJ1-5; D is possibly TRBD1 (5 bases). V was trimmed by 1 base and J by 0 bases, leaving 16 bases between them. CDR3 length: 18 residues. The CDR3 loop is CASSLGGLLGYSNQPQHF. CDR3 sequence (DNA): TGTGCCAGCAGTTTAGGGGGACTACTGGGATATAGCAATCAGCCCCAGCATTTT.

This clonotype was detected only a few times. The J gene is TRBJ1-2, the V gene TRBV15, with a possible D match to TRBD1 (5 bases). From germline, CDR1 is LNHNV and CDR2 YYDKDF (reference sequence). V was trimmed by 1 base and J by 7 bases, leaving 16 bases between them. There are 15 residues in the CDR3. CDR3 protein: CATSRAGGGALGYTF. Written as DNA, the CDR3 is TGTGCCACCAGCAGAGCAGGCGGGGGAGCCCTTGGCTACACCTTC.

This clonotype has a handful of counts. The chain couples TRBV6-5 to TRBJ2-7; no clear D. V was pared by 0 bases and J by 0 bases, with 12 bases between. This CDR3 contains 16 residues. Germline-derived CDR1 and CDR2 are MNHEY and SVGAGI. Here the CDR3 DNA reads TGTGCCAGCAGTTACTCGGTACAGAGAAGCTCCTACGAGCAGTACTTC. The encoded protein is CASSYSVQRSSYEQYF.

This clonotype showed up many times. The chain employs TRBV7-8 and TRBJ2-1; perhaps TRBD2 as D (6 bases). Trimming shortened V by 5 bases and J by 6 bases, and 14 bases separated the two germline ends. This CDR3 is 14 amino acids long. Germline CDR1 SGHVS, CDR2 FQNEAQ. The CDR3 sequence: CASSRAGWVNEQFF. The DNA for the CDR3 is TGTGCCAGCAGCCGCGCGGGGTGGGTCAATGAGCAGTTCTTC.

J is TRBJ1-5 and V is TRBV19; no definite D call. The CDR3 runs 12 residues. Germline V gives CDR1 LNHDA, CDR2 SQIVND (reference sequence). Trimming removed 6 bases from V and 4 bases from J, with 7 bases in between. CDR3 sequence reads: CASSRENQPQHF. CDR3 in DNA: TGTGCCAGTAGCCGGGAGAATCAGCCCCAGCATTTT.

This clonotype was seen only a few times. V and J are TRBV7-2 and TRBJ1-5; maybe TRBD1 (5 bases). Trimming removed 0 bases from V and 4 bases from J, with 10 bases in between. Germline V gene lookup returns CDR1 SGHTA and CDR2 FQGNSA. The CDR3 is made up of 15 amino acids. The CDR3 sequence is CASSLALWGNQPQHF. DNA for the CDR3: TGTGCCAGCAGCTTAGCCCTTTGGGGGAATCAGCCCCAGCATTTT.

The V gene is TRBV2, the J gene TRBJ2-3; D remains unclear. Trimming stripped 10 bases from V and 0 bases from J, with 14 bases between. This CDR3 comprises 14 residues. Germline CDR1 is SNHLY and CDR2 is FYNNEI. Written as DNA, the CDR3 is TGTGCCACATCCCTGACCCTAAGCACAGATACGCAGTATTTT. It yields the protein CATSLTLSTDTQYF.

CDR3 region: CASSYTASGMNEQFF. DNA of the CDR3: TGTGCCAGCAGTTACACGGCTAGCGGGATGAATGAGCAGTTCTTC. V is TRBV6-5 and J is TRBJ2-1; 9 bases align to TRBD2. The ends lost 2 bases at V and 7 bases at J; junction bases unmatched: 6. CDR3 length equals 15 residues. Germline CDR1 MNHEY, CDR2 SVGAGI.

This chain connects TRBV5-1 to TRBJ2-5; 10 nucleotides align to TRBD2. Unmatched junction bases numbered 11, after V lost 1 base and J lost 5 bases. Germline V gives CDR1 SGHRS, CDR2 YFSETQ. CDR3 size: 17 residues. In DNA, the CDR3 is TGCGCCAGCAGCTTGTTGGTCCCTAGCGGGAGTCCGGAGACCCAGTACTTC. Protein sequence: CASSLLVPSGSPETQYF.

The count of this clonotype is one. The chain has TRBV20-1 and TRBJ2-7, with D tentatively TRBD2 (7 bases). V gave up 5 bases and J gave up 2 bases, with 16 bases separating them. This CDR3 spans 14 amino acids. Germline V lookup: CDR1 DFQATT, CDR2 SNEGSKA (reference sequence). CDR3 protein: CSAPWRGGAYEQYF. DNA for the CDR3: TGCAGTGCTCCTTGGAGGGGGGGGGCCTACGAGCAGTACTTC.

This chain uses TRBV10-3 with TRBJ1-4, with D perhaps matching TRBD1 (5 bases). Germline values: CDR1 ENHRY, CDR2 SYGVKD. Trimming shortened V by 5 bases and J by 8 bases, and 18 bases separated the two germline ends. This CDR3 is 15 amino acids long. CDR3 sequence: CAISPHQGALEKLFF. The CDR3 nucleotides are TGTGCCATCAGTCCCCATCAGGGTGCTCTGGAAAAACTGTTTTTT.

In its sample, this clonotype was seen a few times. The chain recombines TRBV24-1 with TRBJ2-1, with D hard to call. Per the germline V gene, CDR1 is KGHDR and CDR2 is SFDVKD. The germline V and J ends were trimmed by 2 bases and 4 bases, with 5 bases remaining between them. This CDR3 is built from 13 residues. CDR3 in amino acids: CATSDSPYNEQFF. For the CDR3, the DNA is TGTGCCACCAGTGATTCGCCATACAATGAGCAGTTCTTC.